A selection of T cell receptor beta chains follows, all from one sample in a study of shared clonotypes between healthy human individuals. TCRdb's table, derived via immunoSEQ multiplex PCR, lists solely in-frame clones and lacks some. The sample yields under 750,000 clones, roughly two thirds seen once. The sample comprised memory CD4+ T cells sorted from blood. The receptors here all came from a woman aged 30 to 39 in good health. Each CDR3 is given with its conserved first and last residue. Fields, in order: J gene, clone size, D gene, V gene, CDR3 DNA, CDR3 protein. D genes are given only for firm matches. Clone size is given for some rows only: seen once, a few or many times, or a class if the clone is expanded.

j_call: TRBJ1-2; clone_size: .; d_call: .; v_call: TRBV30; cdr3_nt: TGTGCCTCGGGACTCTATGGCTACACCTTC; cdr3_aa: CASGLYGYTF
j_call: TRBJ1-1; clone_size: .; d_call: .; v_call: TRBV7-2; cdr3_nt: TGTGCCAGCAGCCCTAACACCGGGACCAAAGCTTTCTTT; cdr3_aa: CASSPNTGTKAFF
j_call: TRBJ1-1; clone_size: .; d_call: .; v_call: TRBV21-1; cdr3_nt: TGTGCCAGCAGCAACGTCGGGACAGGGTGTTCTATGGGAACCGCGTTTGCTTTCTTT; cdr3_aa: CASSNVGTGCSMGTAFAFF
j_call: TRBJ1-3; clone_size: few; d_call: .; v_call: TRBV5-4; cdr3_nt: TGTGCCAGCAGCTTGTCAGTCCTGGGCAGCTCTGGAAACACCATATATTTT; cdr3_aa: CASSLSVLGSSGNTIYF
j_call: TRBJ1-2; clone_size: .; d_call: TRBD1; v_call: TRBV10-3; cdr3_nt: TGTGCCATCAGCTCTCTGACAGGGCTCGACTGGTATGGCTACACCTTC; cdr3_aa: CAISSLTGLDWYGYTF
j_call: TRBJ1-1; clone_size: .; d_call: .; v_call: TRBV7-8; cdr3_nt: TGTGCCAGCAGCTTAGCTAAATCAGTGAACACTGAAGCTTTCTTT; cdr3_aa: CASSLAKSVNTEAFF
j_call: TRBJ1-2; clone_size: .; d_call: .; v_call: TRBV5-1; cdr3_nt: TGCGCCAGCCACATTGGGACCGACGACCCCTATGGCTACACCTTC; cdr3_aa: CASHIGTDDPYGYTF
j_call: TRBJ2-3; clone_size: .; d_call: .; v_call: TRBV29-1; cdr3_nt: TGCAGCGTTGAAAAGGATCCGCTCACAGATACGCAGTATTTT; cdr3_aa: CSVEKDPLTDTQYF
j_call: TRBJ2-2; clone_size: .; d_call: .; v_call: TRBV4-1; cdr3_nt: TGCGCCAGCAGCCAAGTCATCAGGGGCAGCACCGGGGAGCTGTTTTTT; cdr3_aa: CASSQVIRGSTGELFF
j_call: TRBJ2-7; clone_size: few; d_call: .; v_call: TRBV16; cdr3_nt: TGTGCCAGCAGCGGATCCATGGGGTACGAGCAGTACTTC; cdr3_aa: CASSGSMGYEQYF
j_call: TRBJ2-1; clone_size: .; d_call: .; v_call: TRBV5-4; cdr3_nt: TGTGCCAGCAGCCGAGCTGTGTTTGAGGAAAATGAGCAGTTCTTC; cdr3_aa: CASSRAVFEENEQFF
j_call: TRBJ1-2; clone_size: .; d_call: .; v_call: TRBV6-5; cdr3_nt: TGTGCCAGCAGTTATCGCGCGGGAAACTATGGCTACACCTTC; cdr3_aa: CASSYRAGNYGYTF
j_call: TRBJ2-5; clone_size: .; d_call: .; v_call: TRBV6-5; cdr3_nt: TGTGCCGCTAGGGCAGGGAACGTGGAGACCCAGTACTTC; cdr3_aa: CAARAGNVETQYF
j_call: TRBJ2-7; clone_size: .; d_call: .; v_call: TRBV6-1; cdr3_nt: TGTGCCAGCACCAGTGGGAGTTCCGAGCAGTACTTC; cdr3_aa: CASTSGSSEQYF
j_call: TRBJ1-2; clone_size: .; d_call: .; v_call: TRBV27; cdr3_nt: TGTGCCAGCAGTCCCGACACTGCACCGAACTATGGCTACACCTTC; cdr3_aa: CASSPDTAPNYGYTF
j_call: TRBJ1-1; clone_size: .; d_call: TRBD1; v_call: TRBV27; cdr3_nt: TGTGCCAGCAGTTTATCCCCGCAGGGGGTCCTAGGTCGATCCACTGAAGCTTTCTTT; cdr3_aa: CASSLSPQGVLGRSTEAFF
j_call: TRBJ1-2; clone_size: .; d_call: .; v_call: TRBV28; cdr3_nt: TGTGCCAGCATGAGGCCGGGGACCAATAGCTATGGCTACACCTTC; cdr3_aa: CASMRPGTNSYGYTF
j_call: TRBJ1-2; clone_size: .; d_call: .; v_call: TRBV18; cdr3_nt: TGTGCCAGCTCATACGCTAACTATGGCTACACCTTC; cdr3_aa: CASSYANYGYTF
j_call: TRBJ2-7; clone_size: .; d_call: .; v_call: TRBV28; cdr3_nt: TGTGCCAGCAGTTCGCCGGCTAGCACCTACGAGCAGTACTTC; cdr3_aa: CASSSPASTYEQYF
j_call: TRBJ2-7; clone_size: .; d_call: TRBD1; v_call: TRBV19; cdr3_nt: TGTGCCAGTTCCGGGACAGGGGGCGGCGAGCAGTACTTC; cdr3_aa: CASSGTGGGEQYF
j_call: TRBJ1-5; clone_size: few; d_call: .; v_call: TRBV4-1; cdr3_nt: TGCGCCAGCAGCCAAGGAATTGGAGTTAATCAGCCCCAGCATTTT; cdr3_aa: CASSQGIGVNQPQHF
j_call: TRBJ2-7; clone_size: many; d_call: .; v_call: TRBV5-1; cdr3_nt: TGCGCCAGCAGCTTGGCCCTAGCGAACCCCTACGAGCAGTACTTC; cdr3_aa: CASSLALANPYEQYF
j_call: TRBJ2-6; clone_size: .; d_call: TRBD1; v_call: TRBV7-2; cdr3_nt: TGTGCCAGCAGCTTAGCAGGGACAGGCTCTGGGGCCAACGTCCTGACTTTC; cdr3_aa: CASSLAGTGSGANVLTF
j_call: TRBJ2-3; clone_size: many; d_call: .; v_call: TRBV4-2; cdr3_nt: TGTGCCAGCAGCCAAGATTCGGGACAGAGCGGGACAGATACGCAGTATTTT; cdr3_aa: CASSQDSGQSGTDTQYF
j_call: TRBJ1-4; clone_size: few; d_call: .; v_call: TRBV21-1; cdr3_nt: TGTGCCAGCCCGGGCTGGAGGGAAAAACTGTTTTTT; cdr3_aa: CASPGWREKLFF
j_call: TRBJ2-7; clone_size: .; d_call: TRBD1; v_call: TRBV29-1; cdr3_nt: TGCAGCGTTGGGGGGCCGGAGGGACAGGCTCTCTACGAGCAGTACTTC; cdr3_aa: CSVGGPEGQALYEQYF
j_call: TRBJ1-4; clone_size: .; d_call: .; v_call: TRBV7-2; cdr3_nt: TGTGCCAGCAGCTTTGGCAGGGGAGGAGAAAAACTGTTTTTT; cdr3_aa: CASSFGRGGEKLFF
j_call: TRBJ2-7; clone_size: .; d_call: TRBD2; v_call: TRBV19; cdr3_nt: TGTGCCAGTAGTATGCAGAGCGGGACGGTATCCTACGAGCAGTACTTC; cdr3_aa: CASSMQSGTVSYEQYF
j_call: TRBJ2-5; clone_size: .; d_call: TRBD1; v_call: TRBV5-8; cdr3_nt: TGTGCCAGCAACAAGAGACAGGGAGAGACCCAGTACTTC; cdr3_aa: CASNKRQGETQYF
j_call: TRBJ2-5; clone_size: many; d_call: .; v_call: TRBV28; cdr3_nt: TGTGCCAGCACGGGGTACCAAGAGACCCAGTACTTC; cdr3_aa: CASTGYQETQYF
j_call: TRBJ2-7; clone_size: .; d_call: TRBD2; v_call: TRBV27; cdr3_nt: TGTGCCAGCAGTCCCCGACTAGCGGGAGTTTACGAGCAGTACTTC; cdr3_aa: CASSPRLAGVYEQYF
j_call: TRBJ2-1; clone_size: .; d_call: .; v_call: TRBV5-4; cdr3_nt: TGTGCCAGCAGCTTGGGGGGACTCACAAATGAGCAGTTCTTC; cdr3_aa: CASSLGGLTNEQFF
j_call: TRBJ2-7; clone_size: .; d_call: .; v_call: TRBV11-2; cdr3_nt: TGTGCCAGCAGCCTACGGACTGATGAGCAGTACTTC; cdr3_aa: CASSLRTDEQYF
j_call: TRBJ1-2; clone_size: .; d_call: TRBD1; v_call: TRBV19; cdr3_nt: TGTGCCAGTAGTCGCGGACAGGGGGCAGGGGGCTACACCTTC; cdr3_aa: CASSRGQGAGGYTF
j_call: TRBJ2-5; clone_size: .; d_call: TRBD2; v_call: TRBV18; cdr3_nt: TGTGCCAGCTCACCCCCGATAGCGGGAGAGGTCCCGCTTTTTGGAGAGACCCAGTACTTC; cdr3_aa: CASSPPIAGEVPLFGETQYF
j_call: TRBJ1-1; clone_size: .; d_call: .; v_call: TRBV29-1; cdr3_nt: TGCAGCGTTGTCGGGGGGACTGAAGCTTTCTTT; cdr3_aa: CSVVGGTEAFF
j_call: TRBJ2-7; clone_size: .; d_call: .; v_call: TRBV5-1; cdr3_nt: TGCGCCAGCAGACTCCCCGAGACAGGGAGGCGCGAGCAGTACTTC; cdr3_aa: CASRLPETGRREQYF
j_call: TRBJ2-3; clone_size: .; d_call: .; v_call: TRBV6-1; cdr3_nt: TGTGCCAGCAGTGAGCAGGATACGCAGTATTTT; cdr3_aa: CASSEQDTQYF
j_call: TRBJ1-2; clone_size: .; d_call: .; v_call: TRBV9; cdr3_nt: TGTGCCAGCAGCGTCACCCTAACAGATTATGGCTACACCTTC; cdr3_aa: CASSVTLTDYGYTF
j_call: TRBJ2-5; clone_size: .; d_call: .; v_call: TRBV21-1; cdr3_nt: TGTGCCAGCAGAAAAACTGGGGTTTTACGGCGCAGGACGCAAGAGACCCAGTACTTC; cdr3_aa: CASRKTGVLRRRTQETQYF
j_call: TRBJ2-7; clone_size: .; d_call: .; v_call: TRBV2; cdr3_nt: TGTGCCAGCAGTGACTTACGTAGGACCTCCTACGAGCAGTACTTC; cdr3_aa: CASSDLRRTSYEQYF
j_call: TRBJ2-1; clone_size: .; d_call: .; v_call: TRBV14; cdr3_nt: TGTGCCAGCAGCCCAACCCCTCGGATGGTCGGGTCCAATGAGCAGTTCTTC; cdr3_aa: CASSPTPRMVGSNEQFF